The table lists the clone carrying this TCR beta chain with many counts. Its antigen remains unidentified. From RNA, the CDR3 regions of TCR beta chains were amplified and sequenced. First-round RT-PCR employed HTBI primers, with a second-round multiplex PCR after it. TCRdb reprocessed the multiplex PCR reads via MiXCR and lists one record per CDR3 protein. The sample has roughly 480,000 distinct CDR3 sequences, 14% seen once. Each donor who had ophthalmopathy showed moderate-to-severe activity, a CAS of ≥3, a NOSPECS of ≥4, and a duration under 3 months. This record comes from a study of Graves' ophthalmopathy and Graves' hyperthyroidism. Study-wide results and caveats: Stable hyperthyroidism and ophthalmopathy were told apart by a 13-signature model, which achieved about 90% sensitivity and just over 80% specificity. Blood also carried most expanded thyroid clonotypes exceeding 0.001 frequency.

Sequenced: blood. The sequence was obtained from a woman in her twenties or thirties with Graves' ophthalmopathy.

This chain's CDR3 is CASRETGGPDYEQYF. The CDR3 coding sequence is TGTGCCAGCAGAGAAACAGGGGGCCCGGACTACGAGCAGTACTTC. The chain uses TRBV28 and TRBJ2-7, with 9 bases lining up with TRBD1. Trimming removed 6 bases from V and 3 bases from J; junction bases left unmatched: 9. CDR1 MDHEN and CDR2 SYDVKM come from the germline V gene. This CDR3 contains 15 residues.